A selection of T cell receptor beta chains follows, all from one sample in a study of T-cell reconstitution after alpha-beta-depleted transplantation in children. TCRdb itself ran the PCR reads through MiXCR, one entry per CDR3 protein. The data contain around 250,000 distinct CDR3 sequences, approximately 9.8% of them seen just once; the ten biggest clones take up 10%. This material consisted of PBMCs from the stem cell graft donor, taken from the stem cell graft. These receptors originate from a human donor who donated a stem cell graft to a child with SCID. CDR3s include the opening cysteine and the closing phenylalanine or tryptophan. D genes are given only for firm matches. Clone size, where shown, is once, few, many, or a class for clones that have expanded.

V gene	D gene	J gene	clone size	CDR3 DNA	CDR3 protein
TRBV7-6	NA	TRBJ2-1	few	TGTGCCAGCAGCGCAGGATCGGCGGGCTCCTACAATGAGCAGTTCTTC	CASSAGSAGSYNEQFF
TRBV9	TRBD1	TRBJ2-7	NA	TGTGCCAGCAGCCCCCGCGGACAGGGAAAGTACGAGCAGTACTTC	CASSPRGQGKYEQYF
TRBV5-1	TRBD1	TRBJ2-7	NA	TGCGCCAGCAGCGAAAATACAGGGGGATACGAGCAGTACTTC	CASSENTGGYEQYF
TRBV27	NA	TRBJ1-6	NA	TGTGCCAGCAGTCCCGCTAATTCACCCCTCCACTTT	CASSPANSPLHF
TRBV12-3/TRBV12-4	TRBD1	TRBJ2-5	NA	TGTGCCAGCAGTTTCAAGGGGGCGAGGGGCCAAGAGACCCAGTACTTC	CASSFKGARGQETQYF
TRBV7-9	NA	TRBJ2-4	few	TGTGCCAGCAGCTTTCTGGCCAAAAACATTCAGTACTTC	CASSFLAKNIQYF
TRBV28	NA	TRBJ1-4	many	TGTGCCAGCAGTTTGGGAGCACTGGGGCTGTTTTTT	CASSLGALGLFF
TRBV15	TRBD2	TRBJ2-7	NA	TGTGCCACCAGCAGAGGCCTAGCGGTTTACTACGAGCAGTACTTC	CATSRGLAVYYEQYF
TRBV4-1	NA	TRBJ1-1	few	TGCGCCAGCAGCCAAGAGTGGACAGCGAACACTGAAGCTTTCTTT	CASSQEWTANTEAFF
TRBV5-1	NA	TRBJ1-5	few	TGCGCCAGCAGCTTGCTAGGCCCTCAGCCCCAGCATTTT	CASSLLGPQPQHF
TRBV3-1	NA	TRBJ2-1	NA	TGTGCCAGCAGCCAAGGTGCCTCAACAGTTGGCAATGAGCAGTTCTTC	CASSQGASTVGNEQFF
TRBV19	TRBD2	TRBJ2-1	NA	TGTGCCAGTAGTACCCGGACTAGCGGGGGCCACAATGAGCAGTTCTTC	CASSTRTSGGHNEQFF
TRBV29-1	NA	TRBJ2-3	many	TGCAGCGTTGTAGGGATAGATACGCAGTATTTT	CSVVGIDTQYF
TRBV7-6	NA	TRBJ2-3	NA	TGTGCCAGCAGCTTTCAGGGGTGGGCAGATACGCAGTATTTT	CASSFQGWADTQYF
TRBV28	NA	TRBJ1-1	few	TGTGCCAGCAGTTTTAACGAGGGTACTGAAGCTTTCTTT	CASSFNEGTEAFF
TRBV7-9	TRBD2	TRBJ2-3	NA	TGTGCCAGCAGCGGCCCGGGACTAGACCCAGATACGCAGTATTTT	CASSGPGLDPDTQYF
TRBV7-8	NA	TRBJ2-7	NA	TGTGCCAGCAGCCCCCCGCGCAAGAGCTCCTACGAGCAGTACTTC	CASSPPRKSSYEQYF
TRBV5-1	TRBD1	TRBJ2-5	few	TGCGCCAGCAGCGAAACAGGGGTCTTGGAGACCCAGTACTTC	CASSETGVLETQYF
TRBV5-1	TRBD1	TRBJ1-4	few	TGCGCCAGCACCGTCACGACAGGGTCTAATGAAAAACTGTTTTTT	CASTVTTGSNEKLFF
TRBV5-1	NA	TRBJ1-5	NA	TGCGCCAGCAGCTTGGCTTCACAGGATCAGCCCCAGCATTTT	CASSLASQDQPQHF
TRBV6-5	NA	TRBJ1-6	NA	TGTGCCAGCAGTTACGCCACAGTCGATAATTCACCCCTCCACTTT	CASSYATVDNSPLHF
TRBV21-1	NA	TRBJ2-7	NA	TGTGCCAGCAGCAAAATAGGACTAGCGGTGGGGTCCTACGAGCAGTACTTC	CASSKIGLAVGSYEQYF
TRBV7-6	NA	TRBJ1-2	NA	TGTGCCAGCAGCTTAGACCTTACTAACTATGGCTACACCTTC	CASSLDLTNYGYTF
TRBV4-1	NA	TRBJ2-1	many	TGCGCCAGCAGCCAGGCAGGGCCTTACAATGAGCAGTTCTTC	CASSQAGPYNEQFF
TRBV12-3/TRBV12-4	NA	TRBJ2-7	few	TGTGCCAGCAATTTAGGCGGTCGGGGAGCGGGCTACGAGCAGTACTTC	CASNLGGRGAGYEQYF
TRBV2	NA	TRBJ1-1	few	TGTGCCAGCAGTGAACAGGTTGAAGCTTTCTTT	CASSEQVEAFF
TRBV20-1	NA	TRBJ1-1	few	TGCAGTGCTCGAGAGTGGGGGGAAGCTTTCTTT	CSAREWGEAFF
TRBV7-2	TRBD1	TRBJ2-6	few	TGTGCCAGCAGCCCACGGACAGGGTACTCTGGGGCCAACGTCCTGACTTTC	CASSPRTGYSGANVLTF
TRBV6-1	NA	TRBJ2-2	NA	TGTGCCAGCAGCCGGGTGGGGGGGGCGACCGGGGAGCTGTTTTTT	CASSRVGGATGELFF
TRBV10-1	NA	TRBJ2-5	many	TGCGCCAGCAGTGAGTACACCGGAGGGGAGACCCAGTACTTC	CASSEYTGGETQYF
TRBV9	NA	TRBJ1-2	many	TGTGCCAGCAGCGTAGACCACGGCGTACCGGACTATGGCTACACCTTC	CASSVDHGVPDYGYTF
TRBV4-1	NA	TRBJ1-1	few	TGCGCCAGCAGCCAAGTAGCCCCGCATCGTGGAACTGAAGCTTTCTTT	CASSQVAPHRGTEAFF
TRBV6-1	TRBD1	TRBJ1-1	NA	TGTGCCAGCAGTAGGGGTTTAGGGACAGCGATGAACACTGAAGCTTTCTTT	CASSRGLGTAMNTEAFF
TRBV7-2	NA	TRBJ2-7	few	TGTGCCAGCAGCACCTGGGACGGGCTAAACTACGAGCAGTACTTC	CASSTWDGLNYEQYF
TRBV20-1	NA	TRBJ1-3	NA	TGCAGTGCTAGAGTCACAGGGCGGGAAGCGGGAAACACCATATATTTT	CSARVTGREAGNTIYF
TRBV20-1	NA	TRBJ2-3	NA	TGCAGTGCTAGAGATGGGTGGAGAGACCGCGCAGATACGCAGTATTTT	CSARDGWRDRADTQYF
TRBV5-1	NA	TRBJ2-3	many	TGTGCCAGCAGTTTCAGGGGCGGGAGCACAGATACGCAGTATTTT	CASSFRGGSTDTQYF
TRBV19	NA	TRBJ2-3	many	TGTGCCAGTAGTCTGAGCGGGTTAGGCACAGATACGCAGTATTTT	CASSLSGLGTDTQYF
TRBV20-1	NA	TRBJ2-3	few	TGCAGTGCTAGTTTGGAAGGTGGCACAGATACGCAGTATTTT	CSASLEGGTDTQYF
TRBV20-1	NA	TRBJ2-1	few	TGCAGTGCTAGAGATGCCGGGAGAAGCTCCTACAATGAGCAGTTCTTC	CSARDAGRSSYNEQFF
TRBV20-1	NA	TRBJ1-1	NA	TGCAGTGCCACAGAAGGGGCGAACACTGAAGCTTTCTTT	CSATEGANTEAFF
TRBV7-2	NA	TRBJ1-2	NA	TGTGCCAGCAGCTTAGACAGGTCGGGCTATGGCTACACCTTC	CASSLDRSGYGYTF
TRBV12-3/TRBV12-4	NA	TRBJ2-1	few	TGTGCCAGCAGTTTAAGGCCCCAGTTCTTC	CASSLRPQFF
TRBV3-1	NA	TRBJ1-1	NA	TGTGCCAGCAGCCAACAGGCCTTGAACACTGAAGCTTTCTTT	CASSQQALNTEAFF
TRBV6-5	NA	TRBJ1-2	NA	TGTGCCAGCAGTTACGGGTCAGGGCTGGGCTACACCTTC	CASSYGSGLGYTF
TRBV7-9	TRBD2	TRBJ2-3	NA	TGTGCCAGCAGTACTGGACTAGCGGGGGGCACAGATACGCAGTATTTT	CASSTGLAGGTDTQYF
TRBV5-1	NA	TRBJ1-5	few	TGCGCCAGCAGCTTGTCTCCGGGAAGTGGTCAGCCCCAGCATTTT	CASSLSPGSGQPQHF
TRBV20-1	NA	TRBJ2-1	few	TGCAGTGCTCCTCGGGGGGCTTCTAGCTCCTACAATGAGCAGTTCTTC	CSAPRGASSSYNEQFF
TRBV29-1	TRBD2	TRBJ2-5	few	TGCAGCGTTGGTGGGACTAGCGGGCGGGGAGAGACCCAGTACTTC	CSVGGTSGRGETQYF
TRBV5-1	NA	TRBJ2-5	NA	TGCGCCAGCGGCGTGGGGGAAGAGACCCAGTACTTC	CASGVGEETQYF
TRBV12-3/TRBV12-4	NA	TRBJ2-7	NA	TGTGCCAGCACCTTATCAGGGATCCCCTACGAGCAGTACTTC	CASTLSGIPYEQYF
TRBV10-1	NA	TRBJ2-3	many	TGCGCCAGCAGTGAGTCGATTTGGAACACAGATACGCAGTATTTT	CASSESIWNTDTQYF